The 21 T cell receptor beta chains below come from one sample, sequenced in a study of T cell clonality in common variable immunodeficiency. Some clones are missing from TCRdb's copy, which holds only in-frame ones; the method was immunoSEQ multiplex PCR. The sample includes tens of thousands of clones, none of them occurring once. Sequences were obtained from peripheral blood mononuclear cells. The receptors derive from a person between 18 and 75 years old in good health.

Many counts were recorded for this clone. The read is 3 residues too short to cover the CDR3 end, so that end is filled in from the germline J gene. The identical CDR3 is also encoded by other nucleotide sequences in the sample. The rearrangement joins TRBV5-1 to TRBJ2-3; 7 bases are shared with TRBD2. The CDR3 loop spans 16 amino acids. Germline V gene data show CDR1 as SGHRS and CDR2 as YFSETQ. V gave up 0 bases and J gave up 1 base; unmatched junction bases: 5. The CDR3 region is CASSLVLGGGTDTQYF. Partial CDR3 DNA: TGCGCCAGCAGCTTGGTTCTGGGAGGGGGCACAGATACG.

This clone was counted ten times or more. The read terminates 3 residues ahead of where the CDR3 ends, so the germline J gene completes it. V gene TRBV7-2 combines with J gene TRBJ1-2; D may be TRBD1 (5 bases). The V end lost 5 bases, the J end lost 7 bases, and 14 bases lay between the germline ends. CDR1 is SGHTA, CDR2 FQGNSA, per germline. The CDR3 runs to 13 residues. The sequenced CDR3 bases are TGTGCCAGCAGCCCGCAGGGCCCTATTGGC. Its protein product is CASSPQGPIG. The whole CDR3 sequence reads CASSPQGPIGYTF.

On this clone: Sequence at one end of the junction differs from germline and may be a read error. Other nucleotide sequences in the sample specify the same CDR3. The sequenced CDR3 bases are TGTGCCAGTAGAGACGACAGGGACCGAAACACT. Amino acid sequence: CASRDDRDRNT. The complete CDR3 sequence is CASRDDRDRNTIYF. The rearrangement links TRBV19 to TRBJ1-3; 7 positions match TRBD1. The read terminates 3 residues ahead of where the CDR3 ends, so the germline J gene completes it. The CDR3 totals 14 residues. Germline V lookup: CDR1 LNHDA, CDR2 SQIVND (reference sequence).

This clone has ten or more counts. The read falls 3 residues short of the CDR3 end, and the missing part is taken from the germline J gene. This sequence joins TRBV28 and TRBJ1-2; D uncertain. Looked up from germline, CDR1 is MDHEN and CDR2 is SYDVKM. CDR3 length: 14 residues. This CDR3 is CASSLVGSSSGYTF. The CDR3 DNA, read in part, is TGTGCCAGCAGTTTAGTGGGCAGTTCGTCCGGC.

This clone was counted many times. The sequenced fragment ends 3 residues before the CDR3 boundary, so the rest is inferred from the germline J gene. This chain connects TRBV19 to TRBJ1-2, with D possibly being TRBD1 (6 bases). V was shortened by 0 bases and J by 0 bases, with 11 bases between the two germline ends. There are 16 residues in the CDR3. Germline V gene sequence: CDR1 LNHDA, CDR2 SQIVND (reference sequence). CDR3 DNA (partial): TGTGCCAGTAGTATAGAGGTGGCAGGGGCTAACTATGGC. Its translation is CASSIEVAGANYG. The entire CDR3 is CASSIEVAGANYGYTF.

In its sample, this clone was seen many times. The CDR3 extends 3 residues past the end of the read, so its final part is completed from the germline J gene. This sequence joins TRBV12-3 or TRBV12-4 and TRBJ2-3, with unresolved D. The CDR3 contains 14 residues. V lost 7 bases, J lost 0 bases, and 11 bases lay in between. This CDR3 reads CASKSTGSTDTQYF. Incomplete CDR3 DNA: TGTGCCAGCAAGTCAACCGGGAGCACAGATACG.

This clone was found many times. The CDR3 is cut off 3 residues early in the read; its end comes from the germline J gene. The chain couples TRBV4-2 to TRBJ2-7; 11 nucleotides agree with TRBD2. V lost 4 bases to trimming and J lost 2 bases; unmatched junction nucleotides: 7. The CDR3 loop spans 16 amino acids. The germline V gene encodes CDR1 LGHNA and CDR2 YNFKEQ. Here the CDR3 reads CASSPETSGATYEQYF. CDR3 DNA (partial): TGTGCCAGCAGCCCAGAGACTAGCGGGGCCACCTACGAG.

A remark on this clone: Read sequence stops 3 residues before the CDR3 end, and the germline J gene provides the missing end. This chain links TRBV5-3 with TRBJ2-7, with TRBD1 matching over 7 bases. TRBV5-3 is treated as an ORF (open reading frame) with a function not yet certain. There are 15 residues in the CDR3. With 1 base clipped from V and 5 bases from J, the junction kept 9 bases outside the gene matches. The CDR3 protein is CARSLCETGNDEQYF. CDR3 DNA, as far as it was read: TGTGCCAGAAGCTTGTGCGAGACAGGGAATGACGAG.

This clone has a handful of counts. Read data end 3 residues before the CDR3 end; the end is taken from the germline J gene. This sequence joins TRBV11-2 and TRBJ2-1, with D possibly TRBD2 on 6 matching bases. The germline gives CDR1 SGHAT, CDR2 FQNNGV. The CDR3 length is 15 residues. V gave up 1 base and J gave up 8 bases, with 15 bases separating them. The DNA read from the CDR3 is TGTGCCAGCAGCTTAGGAGTGCGGGGTTTGGATGAG. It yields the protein CASSLGVRGLDE. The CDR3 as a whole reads CASSLGVRGLDEQFF.

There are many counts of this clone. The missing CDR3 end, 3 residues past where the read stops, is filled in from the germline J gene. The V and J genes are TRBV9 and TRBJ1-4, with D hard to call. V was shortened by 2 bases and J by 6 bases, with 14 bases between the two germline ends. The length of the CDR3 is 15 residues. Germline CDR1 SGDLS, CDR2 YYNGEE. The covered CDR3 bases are TGTGCCAGCAGCGTCTCTCTCTTTGAGGATGAAAAA. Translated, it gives CASSVSLFEDEK. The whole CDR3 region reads CASSVSLFEDEKLFF. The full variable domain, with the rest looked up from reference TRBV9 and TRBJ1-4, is DSGVTQTPKHLITATGQRVTLRCSPRSGDLSVYWYQQSLDQGLQFLIQYYNGEERAKGNILERFSAQQFPDLHSELNLSSLELGDSALYFCASSVSLFEDEKLFFGSGTQLSVL.

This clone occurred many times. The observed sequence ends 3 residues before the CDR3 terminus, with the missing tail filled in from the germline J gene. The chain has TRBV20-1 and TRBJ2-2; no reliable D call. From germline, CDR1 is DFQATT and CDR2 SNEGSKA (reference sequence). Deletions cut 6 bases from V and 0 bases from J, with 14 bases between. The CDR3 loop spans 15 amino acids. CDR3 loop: CSAPLVFPNTGELFF. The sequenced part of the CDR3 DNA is TGCAGTGCCCCCCTCGTTTTTCCGAACACCGGGGAG.

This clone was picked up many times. Here the CDR3 reads CSAGGQGMGVPLFF. The covered CDR3 bases are TGCAGTGCTGGGGGACAGGGGATGGGAGTACCG. This chain connects TRBV20-1 to TRBJ2-2, with 10 bases that match TRBD1. The read terminates 3 residues ahead of where the CDR3 ends, so the germline J gene completes it. Germline V lookup: CDR1 DFQATT, CDR2 SNEGSKA (reference sequence). The CDR3 is 14 amino acids.

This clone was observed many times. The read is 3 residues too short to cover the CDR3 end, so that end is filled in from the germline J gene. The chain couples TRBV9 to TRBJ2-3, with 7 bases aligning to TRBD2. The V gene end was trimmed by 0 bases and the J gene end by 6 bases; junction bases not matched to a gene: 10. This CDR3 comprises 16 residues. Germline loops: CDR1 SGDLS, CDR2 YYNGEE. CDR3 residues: CASSVVSAQAGDTQYF. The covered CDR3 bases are TGTGCCAGCAGCGTAGTGTCGGCTCAAGCGGGGGATACG.

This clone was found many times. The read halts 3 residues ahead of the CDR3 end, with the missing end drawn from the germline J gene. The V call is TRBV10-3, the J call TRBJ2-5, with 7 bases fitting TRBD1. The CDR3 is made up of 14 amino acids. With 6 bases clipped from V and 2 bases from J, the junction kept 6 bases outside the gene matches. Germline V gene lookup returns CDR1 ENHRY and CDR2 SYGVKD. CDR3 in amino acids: CAISPGQVQETQYF. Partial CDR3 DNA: TGTGCCATCAGCCCCGGACAGGTACAAGAGACC.

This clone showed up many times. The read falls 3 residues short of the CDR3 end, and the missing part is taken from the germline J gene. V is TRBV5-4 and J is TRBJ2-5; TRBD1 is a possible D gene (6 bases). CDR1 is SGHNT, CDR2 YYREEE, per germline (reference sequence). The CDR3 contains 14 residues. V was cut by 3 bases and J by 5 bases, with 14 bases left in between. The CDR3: CASSSKNREETQYF. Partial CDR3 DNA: TGTGCCAGCAGCTCCAAAAACAGGGAGGAGACC.

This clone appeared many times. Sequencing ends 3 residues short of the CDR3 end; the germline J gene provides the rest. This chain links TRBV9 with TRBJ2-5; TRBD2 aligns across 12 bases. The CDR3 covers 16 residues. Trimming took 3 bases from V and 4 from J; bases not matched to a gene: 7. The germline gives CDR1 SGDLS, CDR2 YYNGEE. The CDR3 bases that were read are TGTGCCAGCAGCGCAGGGGCTAGCGGGGGGGCAGAGACC. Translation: CASSAGASGGAET. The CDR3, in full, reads CASSAGASGGAETQYF. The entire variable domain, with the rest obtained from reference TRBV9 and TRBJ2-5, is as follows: DSGVTQTPKHLITATGQRVTLRCSPRSGDLSVYWYQQSLDQGLQFLIQYYNGEERAKGNILERFSAQQFPDLHSELNLSSLELGDSALYFCASSAGASGGAETQYFGPGTRLLVL.

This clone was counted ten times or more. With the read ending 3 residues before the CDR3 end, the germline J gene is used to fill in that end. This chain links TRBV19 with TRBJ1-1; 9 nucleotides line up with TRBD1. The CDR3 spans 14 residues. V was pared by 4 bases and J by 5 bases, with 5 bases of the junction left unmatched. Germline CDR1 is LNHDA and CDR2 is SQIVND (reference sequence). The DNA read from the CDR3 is TGTGCCAGTAGTAGGACAGGGGCAAGGACTGAA. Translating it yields CASSRTGARTE. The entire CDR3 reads CASSRTGARTEAFF.

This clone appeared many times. The part of the CDR3 DNA that was read is TGCAGTGCTATCACAGGGGGGACCTATAGGAGGCCCTACGAG. It codes for CSAITGGTYRRPYE. The complete CDR3 reads CSAITGGTYRRPYEQYF. The chain couples TRBV20-1 to TRBJ2-7, with TRBD1 matching 8 bases. The CDR3 end falls 3 residues outside the read, so it is completed with the germline J gene. V trimming: 4 bases; J trimming: 2 bases; junction bases outside the gene matches: 16. This CDR3 has 17 amino acids. Per the germline V gene, CDR1 is DFQATT and CDR2 is SNEGSKA (reference sequence).

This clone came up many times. The covered CDR3 bases are TGTGCCAGCAGCTCGGGGGCAACTAATGAAAAA. It is translated as CASSSGATNEK. The entire CDR3 sequence reads CASSSGATNEKLFF. The chain combines TRBV5-8 with TRBJ1-4, with D perhaps matching TRBD1 (5 bases). The CDR3 is cut off 3 residues early in the read; its end comes from the germline J gene. This CDR3 has 14 amino acids. Trimming stripped 3 bases from V and 0 bases from J, with 6 bases between. Germline-derived CDR1 and CDR2 are SGHTS and YDEGEE.

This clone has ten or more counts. CDR3 in amino acids: CSARNIYNEQFF. Partial CDR3 DNA: TGCAGTGCTAGAAACATCTACAATGAG. The chain carries TRBV20-1 and TRBJ2-1; D remains unclear. Read coverage stops 3 residues before the CDR3 terminus; the germline J gene supplies the remainder. Germline CDR1 is DFQATT and CDR2 is SNEGSKA (reference sequence). Trimming pared 2 bases from V and 3 bases from J, leaving 5 bases between. The CDR3 is made up of 12 amino acids.

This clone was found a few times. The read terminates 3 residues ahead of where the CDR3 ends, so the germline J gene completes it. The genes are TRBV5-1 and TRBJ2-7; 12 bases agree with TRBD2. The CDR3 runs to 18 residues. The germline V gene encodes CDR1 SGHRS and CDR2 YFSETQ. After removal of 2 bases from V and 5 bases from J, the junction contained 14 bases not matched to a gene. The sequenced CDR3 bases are TGCGCCAGCAGCTTTCGGACTAGCGGGGTCCCCACGGGGGACGAG. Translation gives CASSFRTSGVPTGDE. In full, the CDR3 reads CASSFRTSGVPTGDEQYF.